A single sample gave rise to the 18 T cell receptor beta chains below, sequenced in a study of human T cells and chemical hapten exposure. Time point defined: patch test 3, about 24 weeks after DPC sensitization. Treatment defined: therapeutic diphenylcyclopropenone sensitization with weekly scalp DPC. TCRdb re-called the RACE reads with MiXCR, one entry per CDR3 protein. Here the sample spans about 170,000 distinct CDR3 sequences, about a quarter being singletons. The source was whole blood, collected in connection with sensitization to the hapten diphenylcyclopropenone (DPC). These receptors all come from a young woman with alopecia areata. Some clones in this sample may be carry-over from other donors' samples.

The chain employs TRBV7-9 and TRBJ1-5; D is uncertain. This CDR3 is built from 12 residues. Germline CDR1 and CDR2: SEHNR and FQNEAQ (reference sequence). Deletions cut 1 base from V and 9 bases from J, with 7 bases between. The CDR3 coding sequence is TGTGCCAGCAGCTTAGATTTGTTGCCCCAGCATTTT. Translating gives CASSLDLLPQHF.

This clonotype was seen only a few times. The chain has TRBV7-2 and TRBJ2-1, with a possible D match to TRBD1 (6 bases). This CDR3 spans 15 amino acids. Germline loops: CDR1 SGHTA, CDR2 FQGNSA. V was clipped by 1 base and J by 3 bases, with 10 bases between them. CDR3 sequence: CASSLEDRFYNEQFF. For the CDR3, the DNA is TGTGCCAGCAGCTTAGAGGACAGATTCTACAATGAGCAGTTCTTC.

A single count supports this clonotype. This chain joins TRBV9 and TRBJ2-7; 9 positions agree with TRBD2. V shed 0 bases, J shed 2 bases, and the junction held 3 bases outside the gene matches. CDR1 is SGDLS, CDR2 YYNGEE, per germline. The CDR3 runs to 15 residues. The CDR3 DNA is TGTGCCAGCAGCGTAGAAGCGGGGGGACCCTACGAGCAGTACTTC. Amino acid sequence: CASSVEAGGPYEQYF.

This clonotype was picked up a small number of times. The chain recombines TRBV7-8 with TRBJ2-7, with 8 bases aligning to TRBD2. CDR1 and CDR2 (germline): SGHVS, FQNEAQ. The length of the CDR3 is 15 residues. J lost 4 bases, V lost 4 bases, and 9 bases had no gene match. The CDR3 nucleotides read TGTGCCAGCAGCTCCCCCCCCGGGAGGGCATACGAGCAGTACTTC. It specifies CASSSPPGRAYEQYF.

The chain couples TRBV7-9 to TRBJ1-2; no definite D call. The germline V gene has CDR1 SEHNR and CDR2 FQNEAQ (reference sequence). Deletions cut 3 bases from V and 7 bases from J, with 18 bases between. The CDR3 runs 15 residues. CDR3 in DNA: TGTGCCAGCAGCTTGAGTGGTAGCGGAGGACCTGGCTACACCTTC. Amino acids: CASSLSGSGGPGYTF. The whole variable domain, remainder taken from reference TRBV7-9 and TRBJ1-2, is DTGVSQNPRHKITKRGQNVTFRCDPISEHNRLYWYRQTLGQGPEFLTYFQNEAQLEKSRLLSDRFSAERPKGSFSTLEIQRTEQGDSAMYLCASSLSGSGGPGYTFGSGTRLTVV.

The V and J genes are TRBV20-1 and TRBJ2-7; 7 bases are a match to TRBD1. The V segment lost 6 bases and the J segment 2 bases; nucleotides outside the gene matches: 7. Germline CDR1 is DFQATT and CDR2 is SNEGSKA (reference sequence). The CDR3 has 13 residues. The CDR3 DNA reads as TGCAGTGCCCCGTCGACAGGGACCTACGAGCAGTACTTC. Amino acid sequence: CSAPSTGTYEQYF.

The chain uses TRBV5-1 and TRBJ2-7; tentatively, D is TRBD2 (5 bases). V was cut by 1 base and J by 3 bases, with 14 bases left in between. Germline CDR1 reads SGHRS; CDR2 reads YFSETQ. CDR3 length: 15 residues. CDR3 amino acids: CASSLSPGDFYEQYF. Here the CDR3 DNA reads TGCGCCAGCAGCTTGTCTCCCGGGGATTTCTACGAGCAGTACTTC.

The DNA of the CDR3 is TGTGCCAGCAGCTTGGGAGGCAGGGTTGGAGAGCAGTACTTC. Translated, it gives CASSLGGRVGEQYF. The chain uses TRBV5-6 and TRBJ2-7; D might be TRBD1 (5 bases). Germline CDR1 and CDR2: SGHDT and YYEEEE. Trimming removed 0 bases from V and 7 bases from J, with 14 bases in between. CDR3 length equals 14 residues.

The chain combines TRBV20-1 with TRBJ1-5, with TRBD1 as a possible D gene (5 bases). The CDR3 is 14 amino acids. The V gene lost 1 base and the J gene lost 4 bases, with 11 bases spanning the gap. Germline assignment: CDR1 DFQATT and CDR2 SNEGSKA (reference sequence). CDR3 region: CSARVSEGNQPQHF. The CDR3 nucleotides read TGCAGTGCTAGAGTATCGGAGGGGAATCAGCCCCAGCATTTT.

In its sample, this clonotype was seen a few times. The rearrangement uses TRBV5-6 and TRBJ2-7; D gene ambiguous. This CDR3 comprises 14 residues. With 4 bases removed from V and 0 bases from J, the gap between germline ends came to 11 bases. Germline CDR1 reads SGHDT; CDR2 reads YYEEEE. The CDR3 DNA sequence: TGTGCCAGCAGCCCAGTTTCTAGCTCCTACGAGCAGTACTTC. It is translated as CASSPVSSSYEQYF.

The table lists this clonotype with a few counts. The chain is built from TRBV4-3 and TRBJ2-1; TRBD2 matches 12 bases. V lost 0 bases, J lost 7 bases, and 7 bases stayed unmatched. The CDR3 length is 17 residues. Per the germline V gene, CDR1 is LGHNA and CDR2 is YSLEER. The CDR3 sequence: CASSQDLGLAGKNEQFF. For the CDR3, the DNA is TGCGCCAGCAGCCAAGATCTTGGACTAGCGGGAAAAAATGAGCAGTTCTTC.

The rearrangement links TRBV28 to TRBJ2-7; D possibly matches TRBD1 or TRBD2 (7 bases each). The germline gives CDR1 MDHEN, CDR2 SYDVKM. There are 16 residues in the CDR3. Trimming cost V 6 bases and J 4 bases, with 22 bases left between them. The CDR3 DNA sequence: TGTGCCAGCAGGGCAGGGGGGGGCACCCCCGGGTACGAGCAGTACTTC. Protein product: CASRAGGGTPGYEQYF.

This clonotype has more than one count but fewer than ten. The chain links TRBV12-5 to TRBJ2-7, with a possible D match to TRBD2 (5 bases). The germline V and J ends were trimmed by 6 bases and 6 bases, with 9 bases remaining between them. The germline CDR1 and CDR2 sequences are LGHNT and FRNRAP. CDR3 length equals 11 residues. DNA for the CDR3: TGTGCTAGTGGAAGCGGCAGCGAGCAGTACTTC. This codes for CASGSGSEQYF.

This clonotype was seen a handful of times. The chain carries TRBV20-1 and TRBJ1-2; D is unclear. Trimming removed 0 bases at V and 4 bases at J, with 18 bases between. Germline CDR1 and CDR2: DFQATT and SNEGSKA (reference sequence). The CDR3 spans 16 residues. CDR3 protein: CSAREGGSPAFYGYTF. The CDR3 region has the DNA TGCAGTGCTAGAGAGGGAGGCTCTCCTGCCTTCTATGGCTACACCTTC.

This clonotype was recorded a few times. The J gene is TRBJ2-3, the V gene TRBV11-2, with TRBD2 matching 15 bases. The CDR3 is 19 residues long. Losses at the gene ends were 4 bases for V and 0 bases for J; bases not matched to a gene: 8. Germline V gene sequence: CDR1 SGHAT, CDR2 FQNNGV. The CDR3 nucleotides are TGTGCCAGCAGCTCCGCCGGGACTAGCGGGGGGACTAGCACAGATACGCAGTATTTT. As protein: CASSSAGTSGGTSTDTQYF.

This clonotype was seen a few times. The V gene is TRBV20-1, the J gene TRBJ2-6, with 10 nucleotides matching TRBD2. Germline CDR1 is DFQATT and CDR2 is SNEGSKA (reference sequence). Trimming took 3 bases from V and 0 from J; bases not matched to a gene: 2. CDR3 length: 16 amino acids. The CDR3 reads CSASPSGGSGANVLTF. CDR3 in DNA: TGCAGTGCTAGCCCTAGCGGGGGCTCTGGGGCCAACGTCCTGACTTTC.

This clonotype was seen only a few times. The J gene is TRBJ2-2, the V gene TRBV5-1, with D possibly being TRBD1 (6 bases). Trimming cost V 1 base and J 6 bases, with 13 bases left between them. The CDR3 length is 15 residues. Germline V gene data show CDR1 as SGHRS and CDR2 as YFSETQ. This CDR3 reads CASSLTGKVAGELFF. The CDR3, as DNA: TGCGCCAGCAGCTTGACAGGGAAGGTCGCCGGGGAGCTGTTTTTT.

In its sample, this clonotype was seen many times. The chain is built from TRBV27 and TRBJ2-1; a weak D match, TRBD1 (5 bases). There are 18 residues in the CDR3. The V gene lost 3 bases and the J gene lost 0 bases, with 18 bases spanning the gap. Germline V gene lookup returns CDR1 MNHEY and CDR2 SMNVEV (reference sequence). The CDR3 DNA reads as TGTGCCAGCAGTTTGAAGAGTCAGGGCCGATACTCCTACAATGAGCAGTTCTTC. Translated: CASSLKSQGRYSYNEQFF.